The next 26 T cell receptor beta chains were all read from a single sample in a study of PD-L1 blockade in urothelial cancer. Time point: pretreatment peripheral blood. The assay was immunoSEQ multiplex PCR, and TCRdb's table has in-frame clones only and misses some. The table has about 55,000 clones, approximately 88% seen once. The sample in question was PBMCs, obtained around atezolizumab (anti-PD-L1) treatment. The receptors were sampled from a middle-aged man with urothelial cancer.

This chain connects TRBV6-1 to TRBJ2-4; no definite D call. The length of the CDR3 is 17 residues. V lost 0 bases and J 0 bases, leaving 12 bases between the germline ends. Germline-derived CDR1 and CDR2 are MNHNS and SASEGT. The CDR3 protein is CASSEATRRVAKNIQYF. The CDR3 DNA reads as TGTGCCAGCAGTGAAGCAACCCGAAGAGTAGCCAAAAACATTCAGTACTTC.

In this sample, this clone turned up a few times. The conserved phenylalanine or tryptophan is not found at the CDR3 terminus, so this likely reflects a read error. The DNA is left out, because the CDR3 cannot be placed on it with certainty; the CDR3 is given as TCRdb lists it. V gene TRBV20-1 combines with J gene TRBJ1-1. Per the germline V gene, CDR1 is DFQATT and CDR2 is SNEGSKA (reference sequence). The CDR3 numbers 10 amino acids, ends counted. The chain's CDR3 is CSARGLGSPV.

The gene calls are TRBV10-2 and TRBJ2-2, with 10 bases aligning to TRBD2. The CDR3 has 15 amino acids. Looked up from germline, CDR1 is WSHSY and CDR2 is SAAADI. V lost 8 bases to trimming and J lost 2 bases; unmatched junction nucleotides: 5. The CDR3 DNA reads as TGCGCCAGCTCAGTAGCGGGAGGAAACACCGGGGAGCTGTTTTTT. Translating gives CASSVAGGNTGELFF.

J is TRBJ2-6 and V is TRBV5-6; maybe TRBD1 (6 bases). Between the trimmed V and J ends, which lost 4 bases and 4 bases, there was a span of 18 bases. The CDR3 has 17 amino acids. CDR1 is SGHDT, CDR2 YYEEEE, per germline. The chain's CDR3 is CASSPGTRISGANVLTF. The CDR3 nucleotides are TGTGCCAGCAGCCCCGGGACACGAATCTCCGGGGCCAACGTCCTGACTTTC.

The V and J genes are TRBV12-5 and TRBJ1-4, with D perhaps matching TRBD1 (6 bases). The length of the CDR3 is 18 residues. V was trimmed by 1 base and J by 2 bases, leaving 17 bases between them. Germline V CDR1 and CDR2: LGHNT, FRNRAP. The CDR3 coding sequence is TGTGCTAGTGGTTTGGACTACAGGGTTCTTGGGACTAATGAAAAACTGTTTTTT. This encodes CASGLDYRVLGTNEKLFF.

The V gene is TRBV9, the J gene TRBJ2-7; D call uncertain. This CDR3 comprises 14 residues. Germline V gives CDR1 SGDLS, CDR2 YYNGEE. Between the trimmed V and J ends, which lost 0 bases and 0 bases, there was a span of 7 bases. The CDR3 loop is CASSVAQSSYEQYF. The CDR3 coding sequence is TGTGCCAGCAGCGTAGCACAGAGCTCCTACGAGCAGTACTTC.

In this sample, this clone turned up a few times. The chain carries TRBV7-6 and TRBJ1-1; D unresolved. Trimming took off 2 bases at V and 0 bases at J, with 13 bases between the two ends. The CDR3 has 16 residues. Germline assignment: CDR1 SGHVS and CDR2 FNYEAQ. DNA for the CDR3: TGTGCCAGCAGCTTAAGGGCCGGGGATTTGAACACTGAAGCTTTCTTT. Encoded protein: CASSLRAGDLNTEAFF.

The J gene is TRBJ1-1, the V gene TRBV19; 9 bases align to TRBD1. The CDR3 contains 18 residues. J gave up 4 bases and V 6 bases, and 18 bases lay outside the gene matches. The germline V gene encodes CDR1 LNHDA and CDR2 SQIVND (reference sequence). CDR3: CASRVSTGGTWAGTEAFF. The CDR3 nucleotides are TGTGCCAGTAGGGTCTCGACAGGGGGTACGTGGGCTGGCACTGAAGCTTTCTTT.

The CDR3 loop is CASSMSGQKEKLFF. The CDR3 nucleotides read TGTGCCAGCAGCATGTCAGGGCAGAAGGAAAAACTGTTTTTT. The V call is TRBV28, the J call TRBJ1-4, with TRBD1 as a possible D gene (5 bases). The germline gives CDR1 MDHEN, CDR2 SYDVKM. The V gene lost 6 bases and the J gene lost 8 bases, with 16 bases spanning the gap. This CDR3 has 14 amino acids.

The V and J genes are TRBV5-4 and TRBJ1-3; possible D gene TRBD1, 5 bases. CDR3 length: 13 amino acids. The germline V gene encodes CDR1 SGHNT and CDR2 YYREEE (reference sequence). V dropped 7 bases and J dropped 4 bases, with 12 bases sitting between them. The CDR3 spells CASQPGEGNTIYF. The CDR3 DNA is TGTGCCAGCCAACCGGGGGAAGGAAACACCATATATTTT. The whole variable domain, filled in from reference TRBV5-4 and TRBJ1-3, reads ETGVTQSPTHLIKTRGQQVTLRCSSQSGHNTVSWYQQALGQGPQFIFQYYREEENGRGNFPPRFSGLQFPNYSSELNVNALELDDSALYLCASQPGEGNTIYFGEGSWLTVV.

The rearrangement links TRBV2 to TRBJ2-3; D is uncertain. The CDR3 is made up of 16 amino acids. Germline V gene data show CDR1 as SNHLY and CDR2 as FYNNEI. Trimming took off 2 bases at V and 6 bases at J, with 18 bases between the two ends. The CDR3 loop is CASSEPVFYLKDTQYF. DNA of the CDR3: TGTGCCAGCAGTGAACCAGTCTTTTACCTCAAGGATACGCAGTATTTT.

The chain is built from TRBV5-6 and TRBJ1-4; possibly TRBD1 for D (6 bases). Germline CDR1 and CDR2: SGHDT and YYEEEE. CDR3 length: 14 amino acids. The V end lost 2 bases, the J end lost 8 bases, and 13 bases lay between the germline ends. DNA of the CDR3: TGTGCCAGCAGCTTTGGACAGATTCGAGAAAAACTGTTTTTT. Residues: CASSFGQIREKLFF.

The DNA of the CDR3 is TGTGCCTGGACCCCAGGCAGCGGGGGTAATGAGCAGTTCTTC. Residues: CAWTPGSGGNEQFF. The chain has TRBV30 and TRBJ2-1; 8 positions match TRBD2. V lost 4 bases, J lost 7 bases, and 9 bases stayed unmatched. Germline CDR1 is GTSNPN and CDR2 is SVGIG (reference sequence). This CDR3 spans 14 amino acids.

The CDR3 nucleotides read TGTGCCAGCGGGGCAGGGCTCTACGAGCAGTACTTC. This encodes CASGAGLYEQYF. J is TRBJ2-7 and V is TRBV2; a possible D gene is TRBD1 (5 bases). Trimming took off 8 bases at V and 3 bases at J, with 11 bases between the two ends. The CDR3 extends over 12 amino acids. The germline gives CDR1 SNHLY, CDR2 FYNNEI.

The chain joins TRBV10-1 to TRBJ2-2; 9 bases map to TRBD2. Germline loops: CDR1 WNHNN, CDR2 SYGVQD (reference sequence). Trimming removed 3 bases from V and 4 bases from J; junction bases left unmatched: 3. The CDR3 totals 15 residues. The CDR3, as DNA: TGCGCCAGCAGTGATCTAGCGGGGACCACCGGGGAGCTGTTTTTT. As protein: CASSDLAGTTGELFF.

V gene TRBV27 combines with J gene TRBJ2-1; 8 bases fit TRBD1. Germline V gives CDR1 MNHEY, CDR2 SMNVEV (reference sequence). V gave up 6 bases and J gave up 9 bases; unmatched junction bases: 7. The CDR3 is 13 amino acids. The CDR3 DNA reads TGTGCCAGCAGAGGACAGGGTTACGGTGAGCAGTTCTTC. This encodes CASRGQGYGEQFF.

J is TRBJ1-5 and V is TRBV12-5; the match to TRBD1 covers 10 bases. CDR3 length: 16 amino acids. Trimming cost V 3 bases and J 2 bases; bases outside gene matches: 4. Germline assignment: CDR1 LGHNT and CDR2 FRNRAP. In DNA, the CDR3 is TGTGCTAGTGGTTTCCTGACAGGGGGCGGCAATCAGCCCCAGCATTTT. Its protein product is CASGFLTGGGNQPQHF.

The chain joins TRBV9 to TRBJ2-3, with D possibly being TRBD1 (5 bases). V gave up 2 bases and J gave up 6 bases, with 16 bases separating them. Germline assignment: CDR1 SGDLS and CDR2 YYNGEE. The CDR3 length is 15 residues. CDR3 sequence (DNA): TGTGCCAGCAGCGTCGTGACCACAGGCGGTGATACGCAGTATTTT. Residues: CASSVVTTGGDTQYF.

This rearrangement joins TRBV18 to TRBJ1-1, with 7 bases identical to TRBD1. Germline lookup yields CDR1 KGHSH and CDR2 LQKENI. The CDR3 length is 14 residues. V was pared by 5 bases and J by 3 bases, with 6 bases of the junction left unmatched. CDR3 in DNA: TGTGCCAGCTCATCAAAGGGGGCCGACACTGAAGCTTTCTTT. It codes for CASSSKGADTEAFF.

This chain joins TRBV6-5 and TRBJ2-7; 7 positions match TRBD1. The CDR3 extends over 15 amino acids. Germline values: CDR1 MNHEY, CDR2 SVGAGI. Trimming at V came to 6 bases and at J to 0 bases, leaving 8 bases not matched to a gene. In DNA form, the CDR3 reads TGTGCCAGCAGCAAAGGGGGCAATAGCTCCTACGAGCAGTACTTC. Translating gives CASSKGGNSSYEQYF.

The V call is TRBV5-5, the J call TRBJ1-4; D unresolved. Germline lookup yields CDR1 SGHKS and CDR2 YYEKEE (reference sequence). V gave up 4 bases and J gave up 5 bases, with 15 bases separating them. CDR3 length: 15 amino acids. The CDR3 DNA follows: TGTGCCAGCAGCCCCTCTGGAGCCGAAAATGAAAAACTGTTTTTT. Residues: CASSPSGAENEKLFF.

The chain couples TRBV28 to TRBJ2-1, with 14 bases that match TRBD2. The junction had 9 bases not matched to a gene; V was cut back by 8 bases and J by 9 bases. The CDR3 length is 15 residues. Germline CDR1 reads MDHEN; CDR2 reads SYDVKM. CDR3 nucleotide sequence: TGTGCCAGCCAGGGGGGGACTAGCGGGAGCCTTGAGCAGTTCTTC. Its translation is CASQGGTSGSLEQFF. Variable domain in full (rest from reference TRBV28 and TRBJ2-1): DVKVTQSSRYLVKRTGEKVFLECVQDMDHENMFWYRQDPGLGLRLIYFSYDVKMKEKGDIPEGYSVSREKKERFSLILESASTNQTSMYLCASQGGTSGSLEQFFGPGTRLTVL.

The chain is built from TRBV27 and TRBJ2-1; TRBD1 aligns across 8 bases. Germline V lookup: CDR1 MNHEY, CDR2 SMNVEV (reference sequence). Losses at the gene ends were 4 bases for V and 6 bases for J; bases not matched to a gene: 8. The CDR3 extends over 15 amino acids. The DNA of the CDR3 is TGTGCCAGCAGTTCGGGACAGGCTGGGAGCAATGAGCAGTTCTTC. It is translated as CASSSGQAGSNEQFF.

This chain connects TRBV4-1 to TRBJ2-2, with a possible D match to TRBD2 (5 bases). The CDR3 has 16 residues. V was pared by 4 bases and J by 7 bases, with 19 bases between. Germline V lookup: CDR1 MGHRA, CDR2 YSYEKL. CDR3 in amino acids: CASSRSGFGLGGELFF. CDR3 nucleotide sequence: TGCGCCAGCAGCCGGTCGGGGTTCGGGCTGGGCGGGGAGCTGTTTTTT.

This rearrangement joins TRBV10-3 to TRBJ2-6; TRBD2 might be the D (6 bases). CDR3 length: 16 amino acids. CDR1 and CDR2 (germline): ENHRY, SYGVKD. Trimming stripped 8 bases from V and 0 bases from J, with 14 bases between. DNA of the CDR3: TGTGCCATCGGGCAAGGAGGGAACTCTGGGGCCAACGTCCTGACTTTC. Residues: CAIGQGGNSGANVLTF.

The genes are TRBV9 and TRBJ2-7; 10 bases are shared with TRBD2. J gave up 4 bases and V 7 bases, and 5 bases lay outside the gene matches. The length of the CDR3 is 13 residues. Germline loops: CDR1 SGDLS, CDR2 YYNGEE. The chain's CDR3 is CASAEAGGYEQYF. The CDR3 region has the DNA TGTGCCAGCGCGGAAGCGGGAGGGTACGAGCAGTACTTC.